This T cell receptor beta chain was retrieved from a study of shared clonotypes between healthy human individuals. TCRdb's copy holds only in-frame clones and misses some; the assay was immunoSEQ multiplex PCR. This sample yields some 2,000,000 clones, of which 85% to 95% are seen a single time; 0.1% to 0.15% belongs to the top ten. V lost 4 bases and J lost 8; bases outside the gene matches: 4. CDR3 length equals 13 residues. CDR1 is ENHRY, CDR2 SYGVKD, per germline. To note about this clone: The sample contains more than one DNA sequence encoding this CDR3.

This TCR was sampled from a man aged 18 to 30 in good health. The material sequenced was naive CD4+ T cells sorted from blood. Documented subset: CD45RA+ positively selected. V and J are TRBV10-3 and TRBJ1-4; 7 positions agree with TRBD1. CDR3 bases: TGTGCCATCAGTGCGGGAGGGGGCGAAAAACTGTTTTTT. Protein: CAISAGGGEKLFF.